The T cell receptor beta chain under discussion was sequenced for a study of blood T cell repertoires in COVID-19 (dated by TCRdb to 2020 to 2022). About the investigation overall: Collaborator samples came from the United States, Italy and Spain and covered acute and convalescent phases of COVID-19. The samples were drawn from the first 160 participants of the ongoing ImmuneRACE study and from 1,254 subjects provided by 6 global collaborators. Subjects who had been exposed to COVID-19, were actively infected with it, or had recovered from it provided the deeply sampled blood TCRbeta repertoires that made up the dataset. Sample metadata almost always included a de-identified subject ID, COVID-19 status, age in years and sex. The material from the prospective study consisted of cDNA or gDNA derived from T cells, B-cell-depleted T cells, or PBMCs. Where available, HLA class I and class II types were obtained from metadata supplied by the sample provider rather than from assay-based typing. The repertoires were made available in a free public database intended to serve as a resource for research on the immune response to SARS-CoV-2. Study-wide findings and limitations: How much clinical and demographic metadata was included differed by source and by participant, and the metadata was provided uncurated.

TCRbeta CDR3 regions were amplified from genomic DNA using the immunoSEQ Assay, a bias-controlled multiplex PCR. Per the original workflow: The number of nucleated cells in each sample was estimated by amplification of reference gene primers within the assay. To quantify the absolute abundance of each unique TCRbeta CDR3 rearrangement, sequence reads were collapsed and filtered. For each sample, productive Simpson clonality was calculated as the square root of Simpson's diversity index over productive rearrangements. TCRdb stores this immuneACCESS table with in-frame sequences only. Part of the clones is absent; in the studies checked, under half of the shortfall reflects unresolved V genes, and no reason is known for the rest. V and J calls and clone size are those listed in that table; D and trimming were worked out from the DNA. The sample includes approximately 200,000 clones, with roughly 86% observed a single time. The top ten hold less than 3% of the sample.

Based on the germline V gene, the CDR1 and CDR2 sequences are SNHLY and FYNNEI. The CDR3 spans 16 residues, from the cysteine through the phenylalanine. Only the CDR3 portion is preserved as DNA: 48 bases, with reading frame beginning at the first base. This clone was seen only a few times. Its cognate antigen has yet to be identified. A read error may account for a junction end that differs from germline. Each collaborating institution followed its own protocols to collect whole blood in K2EDTA tubes. For TCRbeta analysis, collaborator samples were shipped as frozen whole blood, as isolated PBMCs, or as DNA extracted from either sample type.

The sequence joins TRBV2 to TRBJ1-1; 9 bases in between match TRBD1. The sequence was collected from a woman in her 30s with active or convalescent COVID-19. Sequencing input: peripheral blood. The sequenced DNA: TGTGCCAGCAGCGAAGGGACAGGGAGAGGTAGCACTGAAGCTTTCTTT. Its coded protein is CASSEGTGRGSTEAFF.